Sequencing of this TCR beta chain was carried out in a study of blood T cell repertoires in COVID-19. TCRdb's copy holds only in-frame clones and misses some; the assay was immunoSEQ multiplex PCR. Among around 80,000 clones, more than 80% were seen once, and the ten largest hold 4.8%. Trimming took 1 base from V and 0 from J, leaving 13 bases between them. This CDR3 has 16 residues. CDR1 is SGHTA, CDR2 FQGNSA, per germline. V and J are TRBV7-2 and TRBJ2-7; tentative D call: TRBD1 (6 bases). The clonotype comes from a woman aged 80 or older with active or convalescent COVID-19. What was sequenced was peripheral blood. The CDR3 is CASSLDRTAASYEQYF. The CDR3 coding sequence is TGTGCCAGCAGCTTAGATCGGACAGCAGCCTCCTACGAGCAGTACTTC. The full variable domain, completed using reference TRBV7-2 and TRBJ2-7, is GAGVSQSPSNKVTEKGKDVELRCDPISGHTALYWYRQSLGQGLEFLIYFQGNSAPDKSGLPSDRFSAERTGGSVSTLTIQRTQQEDSAVYLCASSLDRTAASYEQYFGPGTRLTVT.